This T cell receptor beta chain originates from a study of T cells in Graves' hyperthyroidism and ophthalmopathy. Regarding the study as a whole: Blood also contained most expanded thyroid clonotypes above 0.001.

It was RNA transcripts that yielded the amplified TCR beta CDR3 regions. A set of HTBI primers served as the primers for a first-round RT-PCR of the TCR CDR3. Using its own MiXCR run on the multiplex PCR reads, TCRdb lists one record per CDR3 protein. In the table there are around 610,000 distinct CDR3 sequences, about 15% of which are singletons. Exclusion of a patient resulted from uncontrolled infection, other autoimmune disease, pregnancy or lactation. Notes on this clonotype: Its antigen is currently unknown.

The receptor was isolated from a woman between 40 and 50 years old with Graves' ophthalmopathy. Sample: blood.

The CDR3 nucleotides are TGCGCCAGCAGCCAAGATTGGGGACTAGCGGGAGCGTACGAGCAGTACTTC. This gives the protein CASSQDWGLAGAYEQYF. The chain joins TRBV4-1 to TRBJ2-7, with 14 bases fitting TRBD2. The germline V gene encodes CDR1 MGHRA and CDR2 YSYEKL. The CDR3 loop spans 17 amino acids. V was clipped by 0 bases and J by 4 bases; unmatched bases: 5.